The 13 T cell receptor beta chains listed next were all sequenced from one sample in a study of Ad26.COV2.S vaccination and SARS-CoV-2 variants. The repertoire was sequenced with immunoSEQ multiplex PCR; TCRdb's copy has only in-frame clones and lacks some. The sample has about 350,000 clones, roughly 85% seen once. Indicated treatment: some 20 received Ad26.COV2.S at low or high dose, single or two shots; about 5 received placebo; per-sample allocation not given. Day 63 after the first injection of vaccine or placebo was the sampling time. The material was peripheral blood, obtained in a trial of Ad26.COV2.S vaccine versus placebo. Every receptor here comes from a person between 18 and 65 years old who received the Ad26.COV2.S COVID-19 vaccine or a placebo.

The chain employs TRBV3-1 (or the pseudogene TRBV3-2) and TRBJ2-1; possible D gene TRBD1, 8 bases. The V end lost 3 bases, the J end lost 7 bases, and 19 bases lay between the germline ends. CDR1 is LGHDT and CDR2 is YNNKEL in the germline V gene (reference sequence). The CDR3 length is 16 residues. In nucleotides, the CDR3 is TGTGCCAGCAGCCAGGACACAGGGGGGGTAGGGAATGAGCAGTTCTTC. It translates to CASSQDTGGVGNEQFF.

About this clone: In the same sample, other DNA sequences code for this CDR3. The rearrangement joins TRBV5-1 to TRBJ2-4; weak D call: TRBD2 (5 bases). The CDR3 totals 16 residues. V lost 4 bases to trimming and J lost 0 bases, with 14 bases between them. Germline CDR1 is SGHRS and CDR2 is YFSETQ. The CDR3 DNA sequence: TGCGCCAGCAGCCTTTCTGCCGGACTAGCCAAAAACATTCAGTACTTC. It yields the protein CASSLSAGLAKNIQYF.

The rearrangement joins TRBV18 to TRBJ2-7, with D possibly TRBD1 on 6 matching bases. The germline CDR1 and CDR2 sequences are KGHSH and LQKENI. The length of the CDR3 is 12 residues. V was trimmed by 6 bases and J by 5 bases, leaving 11 bases between them. The CDR3 protein is CASSGSGDEQYF. CDR3 sequence (DNA): TGTGCCAGCTCGGGCTCAGGGGACGAGCAGTACTTC.

The rearrangement joins TRBV5-1 to TRBJ2-1; 12 nucleotides align to TRBD2. The CDR3 has 17 residues. J was trimmed by 0 bases and V by 0 bases; bases with no gene match: 1. In germline, CDR1 is SGHRS, CDR2 YFSETQ. The CDR3 protein is CASSLGLAGVSYNEQFF. In nucleotides, the CDR3 is TGCGCCAGCAGCTTGGGACTAGCGGGAGTCTCCTACAATGAGCAGTTCTTC.

This chain connects TRBV7-8 to TRBJ2-5; 7 nucleotides agree with TRBD1. Trimming at V came to 5 bases and at J to 4 bases, leaving 10 bases not matched to a gene. This CDR3 is 15 amino acids long. From germline, CDR1 is SGHVS and CDR2 FQNEAQ. The CDR3 region has the DNA TGTGCCAGCAGCGATGAACAGGGGCGAGGAGAGACCCAGTACTTC. It is translated as CASSDEQGRGETQYF.

This rearrangement joins TRBV2 to TRBJ2-1, with TRBD1 identical over 8 bases. CDR3 size: 14 residues. Unmatched junction bases numbered 9, after V lost 6 bases and J lost 8 bases. Looked up from germline, CDR1 is SNHLY and CDR2 is FYNNEI. CDR3 nucleotides: TGTGCCAGCAGCGTGGACAGGGCTCCGGATGAGCAGTTCTTC. Protein sequence: CASSVDRAPDEQFF.

J is TRBJ2-3 and V is TRBV6-4; D is perhaps TRBD2 (6 bases). Germline loops: CDR1 MRHNA, CDR2 SNTAGT. V was clipped by 3 bases and J by 5 bases, with 18 bases between them. The CDR3 is made up of 16 amino acids. The CDR3 region has the DNA TGTGCCAGCAGTGAAAATCCGGGACTCACAGTAGATACGCAGTATTTT. It translates to CASSENPGLTVDTQYF.

The DNA of the CDR3 is TGTGCCAGCGCCTCCCAGGGGGGACAGGGGTATGGCTACACCTTC. It encodes CASASQGGQGYGYTF. This chain links TRBV27 with TRBJ1-2, with 10 bases aligning to TRBD1. V gave up 8 bases and J gave up 5 bases; unmatched junction bases: 11. Germline CDR1 reads MNHEY; CDR2 reads SMNVEV (reference sequence). The CDR3 runs to 15 residues.

The chain is built from TRBV2 and TRBJ1-1; D call uncertain. The CDR3 is made up of 10 amino acids. The germline V gene encodes CDR1 SNHLY and CDR2 FYNNEI. V lost 4 bases and J lost 6, with 3 bases in between. CDR3 sequence reads: CASSGPEAFF. The CDR3 DNA is TGTGCCAGCAGTGGCCCTGAAGCTTTCTTT.

The V call is TRBV6-5, the J call TRBJ2-1; D is uncertain. The ends were cut back, 2 bases at V and 2 bases at J, with 4 bases in the middle. The germline gives CDR1 MNHEY, CDR2 SVGAGI. This CDR3 contains 13 residues. In DNA form, the CDR3 reads TGTGCCAGCAGTTACGGGACCTACAATGAGCAGTTCTTC. Translation: CASSYGTYNEQFF.

V and J are TRBV19 and TRBJ2-1; 10 nucleotides align to TRBD2. Germline loops: CDR1 LNHDA, CDR2 SQIVND (reference sequence). The CDR3 contains 14 residues. The V and J ends lost 6 bases and 9 bases, in that order; junction bases with no gene match: 8. CDR3 in DNA: TGTGCCAGTAGGCCTAGCGGGAGTGGCGGTGAGCAGTTCTTC. Translated: CASRPSGSGGEQFF.

V is TRBV21-1 and J is TRBJ2-7. TRBV21-1 is a documented pseudogene. The CDR3 covers 15 residues. This CDR3 is CASSKVTGAFYEQYF. In DNA, the CDR3 is TGTGCCAGCAGCAAAGTAACGGGGGCGTTCTACGAGCAGTACTTC.

The V call is TRBV11-2, the J call TRBJ2-7; 10 positions agree with TRBD1. The CDR3 spans 15 residues. From germline, CDR1 is SGHAT and CDR2 FQNNGV. V shed 7 bases, J shed 1 base, and the junction held 7 bases outside the gene matches. The CDR3 reads CASNRQGAGSYEQYF. The CDR3, as DNA: TGTGCCAGCAATCGACAGGGGGCTGGATCCTACGAGCAGTACTTC. The complete variable domain, with remaining parts taken from reference TRBV11-2 and TRBJ2-7, reads EAGVAQSPRYKIIEKRQSVAFWCNPISGHATLYWYQQILGQGPKLLIQFQNNGVVDDSQLPKDRFSAERLKGVDSTLKIQPAKLEDSAVYLCASNRQGAGSYEQYFGPGTRLTVT.